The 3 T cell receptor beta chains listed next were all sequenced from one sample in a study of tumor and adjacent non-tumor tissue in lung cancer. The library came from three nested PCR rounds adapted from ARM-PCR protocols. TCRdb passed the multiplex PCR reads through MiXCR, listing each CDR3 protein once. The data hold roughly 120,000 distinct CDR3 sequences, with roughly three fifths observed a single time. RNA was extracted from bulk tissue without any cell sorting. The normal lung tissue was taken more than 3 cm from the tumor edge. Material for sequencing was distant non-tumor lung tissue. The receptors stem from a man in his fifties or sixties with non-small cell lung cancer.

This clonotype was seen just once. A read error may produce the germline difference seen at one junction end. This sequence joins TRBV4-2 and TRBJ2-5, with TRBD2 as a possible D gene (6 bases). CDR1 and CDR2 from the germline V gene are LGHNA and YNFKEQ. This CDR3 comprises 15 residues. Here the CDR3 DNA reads TGTGCCAGCAGCCAAGATAACTTAGGAGGGGAGACCAAGTACTTC. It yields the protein CASSQDNLGGETKYF.

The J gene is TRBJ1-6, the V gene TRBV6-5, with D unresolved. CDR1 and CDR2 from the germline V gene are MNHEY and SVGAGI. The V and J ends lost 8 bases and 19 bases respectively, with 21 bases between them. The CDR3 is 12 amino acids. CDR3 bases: TGTGCCAGCCCTTACCCACCTGCACTCCTACACTTT. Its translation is CASPYPPALLHF.

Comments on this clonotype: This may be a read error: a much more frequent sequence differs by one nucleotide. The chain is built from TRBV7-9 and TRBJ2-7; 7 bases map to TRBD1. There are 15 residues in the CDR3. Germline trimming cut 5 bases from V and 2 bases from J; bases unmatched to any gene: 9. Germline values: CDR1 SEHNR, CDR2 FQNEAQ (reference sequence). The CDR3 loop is CASSGGQEYTYEQYF. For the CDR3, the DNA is TGTGCCAGCAGCGGAGGACAGGAGTATACCTACGAGCAGTACTTC.